These 12 T cell receptor beta chains were all obtained from the same sample, sequenced in a study of blood T cells in healthy people across ages. The use of a sample-barcoded 5' primer and a J-beta primer mix characterized a second PCR of about 7 to 12 cycles. Each CDR3 protein gets one entry after TCRdb re-called the 5' RACE reads with MiXCR. The data hold about 2 million distinct CDR3 sequences, with less than 50% observed a single time. Sequencing input: blood. The receptors were sampled from a middle-aged woman in good health.

V and J are TRBV4-2 and TRBJ2-5, with 11 bases matching TRBD1. The ends lost 5 bases at V and 4 bases at J; junction bases unmatched: 9. The CDR3 runs to 16 residues. CDR1 and CDR2 (germline): LGHNA, YNFKEQ. The CDR3 coding sequence is TGTGCCAGCAGCTTATCGGACAGGGGGCGAGGAGAGACCCAGTACTTC. Protein: CASSLSDRGRGETQYF.

The CDR3 coding sequence is TGTGCCAGCAGCCCCCGAGCCCAGTATCAGCCCCAGCATTTT. Amino acids: CASSPRAQYQPQHF. The chain is built from TRBV11-2 and TRBJ1-5; D is uncertain. The germline V and J ends were trimmed by 5 bases and 5 bases, with 13 bases remaining between them. Germline V gene sequence: CDR1 SGHAT, CDR2 FQNNGV. This CDR3 region has 14 residues.

The V gene is TRBV11-2, the J gene TRBJ2-1; weak D call: TRBD2 (5 bases). The V end was cut by 6 bases, the J end by 8 bases, with 14 bases between. The CDR3 length is 13 residues. The germline V gene encodes CDR1 SGHAT and CDR2 FQNNGV. CDR3 DNA sequence: TGTGCCAGCAGGACCGGGGTGGTCGATGAGCAGTTCTTC. It specifies CASRTGVVDEQFF.

The table lists this clonotype with a few counts. One end of the junction varies from germline; a read error may be responsible. The rearrangement links TRBV4-1 to TRBJ2-2, with D unclear. The germline gives CDR1 MGHRA, CDR2 YSYEKL. CDR3 length equals 15 residues. The CDR3 DNA reads TGTGCCAGCAGCCAAGATAGGACGAACACCGGGGAGCTGTTTTTT. Its translation: CASSQDRTNTGELFF.

This chain connects TRBV4-2 to TRBJ2-5; D is possibly TRBD2 (6 bases). Germline V gives CDR1 LGHNA, CDR2 YNFKEQ. Between the trimmed V and J ends, which lost 4 bases and 11 bases, there was a span of 20 bases. This CDR3 is 14 amino acids long. This CDR3 reads CASSPRGEVDEQYF. The DNA for the CDR3 is TGTGCCAGCAGCCCGCGAGGGGAGGTCGATGAGCAGTACTTC.

Note on this clonotype: This may be a read error: a much more frequent sequence differs by one nucleotide. This chain connects TRBV25-1 to TRBJ2-3, with TRBD1 matching over 7 bases. Germline-derived CDR1 and CDR2 are MGHDK and SYGVNS. This CDR3 is built from 19 residues. The V segment lost 8 bases and the J segment 3 bases; nucleotides outside the gene matches: 23. CDR3 nucleotides: TGTGCCAGCCGGCCCAGGGAAACAGGGGTAGGGGATACGACAGATACGCAGTATTTT. Protein: CASRPRETGVGDTTDTQYF.

The chain has TRBV4-1 and TRBJ2-3; D tentatively fits TRBD1 or TRBD2 (6 bases each). This CDR3 is 16 amino acids long. Germline V CDR1 and CDR2: MGHRA, YSYEKL. V lost 5 bases to trimming and J lost 2 bases, with 17 bases between them. The CDR3: CASSARQAGFTDTQYF. The CDR3 DNA reads TGCGCCAGCAGCGCCCGACAGGCGGGATTCACAGATACGCAGTATTTT.

This clonotype was seen at least ten times. The chain links TRBV5-5 to TRBJ2-7, with D perhaps TRBD1 or TRBD2 (6 bases each). Trimming took 0 bases from V and 2 from J, leaving 12 bases between them. This CDR3 contains 15 residues. Germline CDR1 SGHKS, CDR2 YYEKEE (reference sequence). The chain's CDR3 is CASSLGGGQTYEQYF. In DNA form, the CDR3 reads TGTGCCAGCAGCTTGGGGGGAGGACAGACCTACGAGCAGTACTTC.

This clonotype was found a few times. The chain couples TRBV29-1 to TRBJ2-3; D perhaps matches TRBD1 (5 bases). The CDR3 spans 15 residues. V dropped 6 bases and J dropped 0 bases, with 16 bases sitting between them. In germline, CDR1 is SQVTM, CDR2 ANQGSEA. In DNA, the CDR3 is TGCAGCGTCAAACCCAATACAGGAAGCACAGATACGCAGTATTTT. Amino acids: CSVKPNTGSTDTQYF.

The V and J genes are TRBV6-6 and TRBJ1-2; D gene unclear. This CDR3 comprises 16 residues. The V and J ends lost 5 bases and 1 base respectively, with 17 bases between them. Germline V CDR1 and CDR2: MNHNY, SVGAGI (reference sequence). DNA for the CDR3: TGTGCCAGCAGTCCGGGAATTGGTAAAGATAACTATGGCTACACCTTC. Its protein is CASSPGIGKDNYGYTF.

This clonotype was counted only a few times. The genes are TRBV20-1 and TRBJ2-7, with D possibly being TRBD2 (5 bases). Trimming stripped 3 bases from V and 7 bases from J, with 19 bases between. The CDR3 consists of 14 residues. Per the germline V gene, CDR1 is DFQATT and CDR2 is SNEGSKA (reference sequence). The CDR3 nucleotides are TGCAGTGCTAGCCCCCGCCAGGCTGGGAGAGAGCAGTACTTC. Protein product: CSASPRQAGREQYF.

This sequence joins TRBV5-1 and TRBJ2-5; 9 bases align to TRBD1. The CDR3 extends over 15 amino acids. Trimming took 3 bases from V and 5 from J; bases not matched to a gene: 8. Germline assignment: CDR1 SGHRS and CDR2 YFSETQ. This chain's CDR3 is CASSWNTGGGETQYF. The DNA of the CDR3 is TGCGCCAGCAGCTGGAATACAGGGGGCGGCGAGACCCAGTACTTC.